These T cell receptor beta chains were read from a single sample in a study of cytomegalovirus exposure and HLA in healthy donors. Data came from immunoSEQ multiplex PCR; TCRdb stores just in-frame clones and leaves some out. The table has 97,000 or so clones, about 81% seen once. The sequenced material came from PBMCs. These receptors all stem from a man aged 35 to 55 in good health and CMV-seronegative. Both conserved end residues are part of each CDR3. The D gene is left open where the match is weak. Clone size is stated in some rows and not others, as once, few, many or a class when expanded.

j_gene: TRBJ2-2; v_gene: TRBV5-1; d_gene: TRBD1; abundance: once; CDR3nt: TGCGCCAGCAGCTTGGGACAGGGGCTAATCGGGGAGCTGTTTTTT; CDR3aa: CASSLGQGLIGELFF
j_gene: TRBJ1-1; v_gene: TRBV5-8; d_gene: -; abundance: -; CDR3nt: TGTGCCAGCAGCCAAGGACAGATATCTGGAGTTGTGTTTGAAGCTTTCTTT; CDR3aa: CASSQGQISGVVFEAFF
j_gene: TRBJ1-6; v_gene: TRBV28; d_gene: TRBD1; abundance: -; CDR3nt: TGTGCCAGCAGTCTCGCAGGGGGTCCTCTTAGGTCACCCCTCCACTTT; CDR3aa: CASSLAGGPLRSPLHF
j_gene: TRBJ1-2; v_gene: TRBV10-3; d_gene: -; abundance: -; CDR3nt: TGTGCCATCAGTGAGTCTAGAGGCCGTCGGGGCACCTTC; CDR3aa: CAISESRGRRGTF
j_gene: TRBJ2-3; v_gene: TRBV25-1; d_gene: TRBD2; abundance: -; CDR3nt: TGTGCCAGCAGTCGAGGACTAGCGGAGAGCACAGATACGCAGTATTTT; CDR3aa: CASSRGLAESTDTQYF
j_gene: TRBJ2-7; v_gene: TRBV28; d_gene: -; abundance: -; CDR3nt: TGTGCCAGCAGCAGATCCTACGAGCAGTACTTC; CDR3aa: CASSRSYEQYF
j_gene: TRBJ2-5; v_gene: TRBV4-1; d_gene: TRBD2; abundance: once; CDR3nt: TGCGCCAGCAGCCAAGAGTGGGGAGCGGGGGGTCGGGAGCAGTACTTC; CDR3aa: CASSQEWGAGGREQYF
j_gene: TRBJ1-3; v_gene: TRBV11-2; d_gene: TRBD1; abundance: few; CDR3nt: TGTGCCAGCAGCCCCGGGACAGGGAACAACATGGGGGGAAACACCATATATTTT; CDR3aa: CASSPGTGNNMGGNTIYF
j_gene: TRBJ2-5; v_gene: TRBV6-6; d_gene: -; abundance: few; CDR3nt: TGTGCCAGCAGTTACTCTAGCGTAGAAGAGACCCAGTACTTC; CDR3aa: CASSYSSVEETQYF
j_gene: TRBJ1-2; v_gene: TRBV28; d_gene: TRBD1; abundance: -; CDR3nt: TGTGCCAGCAGAGAGACAGGGGGCTATGGCTACACCTTC; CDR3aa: CASRETGGYGYTF
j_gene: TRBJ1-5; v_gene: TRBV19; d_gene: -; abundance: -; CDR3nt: TGTGCCAGTACGGCCGAGGATTTTAGCAATCAGCCCCAGCATTTT; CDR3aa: CASTAEDFSNQPQHF
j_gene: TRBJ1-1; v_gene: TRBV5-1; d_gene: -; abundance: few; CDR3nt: TGCGCCAGCAGTTTATCCCCGGGAACGAACACTGAAGCTTTCTTT; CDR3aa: CASSLSPGTNTEAFF
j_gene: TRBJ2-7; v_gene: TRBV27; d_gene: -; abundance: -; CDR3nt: TGTGCCAGCAGTTTAGACAGTTCCTACGAGCAGTACTTC; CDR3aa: CASSLDSSYEQYF
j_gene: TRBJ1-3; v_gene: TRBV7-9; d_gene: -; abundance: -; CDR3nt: TGTGCCAGCAGCTTGGAGGGAACTGCTGGAAACACCATATATTTT; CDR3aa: CASSLEGTAGNTIYF
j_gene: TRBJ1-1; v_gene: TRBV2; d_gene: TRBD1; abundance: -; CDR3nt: TGTGCCAGCAGCTCAGGACAGGGGGCGGTTGGGGGAGCTTTCTTT; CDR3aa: CASSSGQGAVGGAFF
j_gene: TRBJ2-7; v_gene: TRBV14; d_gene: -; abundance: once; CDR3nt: TGTGCCAGCAGCCCATCTTGGGGGGTCAATTACGAGCAGTACTTC; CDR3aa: CASSPSWGVNYEQYF
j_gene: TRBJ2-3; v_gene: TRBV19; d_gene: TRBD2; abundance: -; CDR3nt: TGTGCCAGTAGTTCTCAGCGGGGGCCCACAGATACGCAGTATTTT; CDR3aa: CASSSQRGPTDTQYF
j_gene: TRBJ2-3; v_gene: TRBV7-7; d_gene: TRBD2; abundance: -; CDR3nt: TGTGCCAGCAGCTTAGGTCGGGGGGCAGATACGCAGTATTTT; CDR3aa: CASSLGRGADTQYF
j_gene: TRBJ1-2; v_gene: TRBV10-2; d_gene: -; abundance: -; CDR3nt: TGCGCCAGCTCCGGGCGAGGGTATGCTAACTATGGCTACACCTTC; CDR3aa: CASSGRGYANYGYTF
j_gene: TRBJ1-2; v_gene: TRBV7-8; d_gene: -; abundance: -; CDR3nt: TGTGCCAGCAGCTTATTAATCAACTATGGCTACACCTTC; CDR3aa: CASSLLINYGYTF
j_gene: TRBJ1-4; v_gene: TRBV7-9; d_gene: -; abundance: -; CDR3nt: TGTGCCAGCGCCCACCTCCGGGACTCCCAGCCAGGTGAAAAACTGTTTTTT; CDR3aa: CASAHLRDSQPGEKLFF
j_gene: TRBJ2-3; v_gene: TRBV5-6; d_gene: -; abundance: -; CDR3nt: TGTGCCAGCAGCCTTCGGGGGGCGGGAGATACGCAGTATTTT; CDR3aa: CASSLRGAGDTQYF
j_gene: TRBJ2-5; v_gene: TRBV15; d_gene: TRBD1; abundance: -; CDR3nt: TGTGCCACCAGCAAGACGACAGGGGGCCCGGGGGAGACCCAGTACTTC; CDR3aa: CATSKTTGGPGETQYF
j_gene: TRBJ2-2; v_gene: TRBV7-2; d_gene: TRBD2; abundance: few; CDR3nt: TGTGCCAGCAGGCTACTAGCGGGGGGTACCGGGGAGCTGTTTTTT; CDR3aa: CASRLLAGGTGELFF
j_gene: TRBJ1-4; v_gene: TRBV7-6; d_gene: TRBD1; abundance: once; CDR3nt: TGTGCCAGCAGCTCGACGGGACAGGGTAATGAAAAACTGTTTTTT; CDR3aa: CASSSTGQGNEKLFF